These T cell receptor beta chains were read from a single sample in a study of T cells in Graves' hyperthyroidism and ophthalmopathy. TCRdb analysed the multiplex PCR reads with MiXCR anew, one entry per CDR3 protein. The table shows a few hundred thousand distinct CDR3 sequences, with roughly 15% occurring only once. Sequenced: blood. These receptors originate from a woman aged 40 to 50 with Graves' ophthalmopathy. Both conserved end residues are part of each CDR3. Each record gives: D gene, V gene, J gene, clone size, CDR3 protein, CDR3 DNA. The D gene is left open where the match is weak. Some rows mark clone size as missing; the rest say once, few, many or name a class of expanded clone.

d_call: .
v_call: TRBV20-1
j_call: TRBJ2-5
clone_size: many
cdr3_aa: CSGRGAESAQYF
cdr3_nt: TGCAGTGGGCGGGGAGCCGAGTCAGCCCAGTACTTC

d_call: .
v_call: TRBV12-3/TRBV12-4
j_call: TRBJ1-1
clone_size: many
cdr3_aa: CASSLVRETDRGNAEAFF
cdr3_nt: TGTGCCAGCAGTTTAGTTCGTGAGACAGACCGAGGGAACGCTGAAGCTTTCTTT

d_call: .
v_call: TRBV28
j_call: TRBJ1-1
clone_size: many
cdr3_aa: CASSLVDSEAFF
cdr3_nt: TGTGCCAGCAGTTTAGTGGACAGTGAAGCTTTCTTT

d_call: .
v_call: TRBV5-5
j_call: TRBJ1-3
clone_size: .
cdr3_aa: CASSPLWGREAGNTIYF
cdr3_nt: TGTGCCAGCAGCCCCCTATGGGGGCGTGAGGCTGGAAACACCATATATTTT

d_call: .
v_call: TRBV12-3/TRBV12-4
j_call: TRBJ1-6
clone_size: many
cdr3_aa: CASSLRDRHSPLHF
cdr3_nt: TGTGCCAGCAGCCTCCGGGACCGCCATTCACCCCTCCACTTT

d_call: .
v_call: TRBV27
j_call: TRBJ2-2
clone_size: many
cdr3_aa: CASSFRDPRVAAGGELFF
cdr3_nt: TGTGCCAGCAGTTTCCGGGACCCCAGGGTGGCGGCGGGAGGGGAGCTGTTTTTT

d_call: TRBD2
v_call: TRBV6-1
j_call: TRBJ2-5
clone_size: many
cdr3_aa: CASMGLALETQYF
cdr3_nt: TGTGCCAGCATGGGACTAGCGCTAGAGACCCAGTACTTC

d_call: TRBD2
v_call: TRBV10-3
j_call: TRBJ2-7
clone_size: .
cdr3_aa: CAISDPLAGGDEQYF
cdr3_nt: TGTGCCATCAGTGACCCACTAGCGGGCGGGGACGAGCAGTACTTC

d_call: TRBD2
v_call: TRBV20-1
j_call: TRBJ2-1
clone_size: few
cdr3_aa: CSASHSSGIRNEQFF
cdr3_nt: TGCAGTGCTAGTCACTCTAGCGGGATTCGGAATGAGCAGTTCTTC

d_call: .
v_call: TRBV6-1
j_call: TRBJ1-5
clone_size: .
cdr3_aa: CASRIRAYSNQPQHF
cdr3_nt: TGTGCCAGCAGGATCAGGGCTTATAGCAATCAGCCCCAGCATTTT

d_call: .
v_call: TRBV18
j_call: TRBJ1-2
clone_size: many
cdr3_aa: CASSPENRYYGYTF
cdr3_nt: TGTGCCAGCTCACCTGAAAACAGATACTATGGCTACACCTTC

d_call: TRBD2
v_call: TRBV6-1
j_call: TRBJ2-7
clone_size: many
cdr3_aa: CASSEAVWGTSGRNYEQYF
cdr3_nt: TGTGCCAGCAGTGAAGCTGTATGGGGGACTAGCGGGAGAAACTACGAGCAGTACTTC

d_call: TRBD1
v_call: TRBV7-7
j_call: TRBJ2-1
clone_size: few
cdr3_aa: CASSSGQGDEQFF
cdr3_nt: TGTGCTAGCAGCTCGGGACAGGGGGATGAGCAGTTCTTC

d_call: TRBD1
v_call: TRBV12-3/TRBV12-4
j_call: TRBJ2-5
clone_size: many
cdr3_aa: CASSPRTGLLRRETQYF
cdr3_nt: TGTGCCAGCAGTCCGCGGACAGGGCTTCTCAGAAGAGAGACCCAGTACTTC

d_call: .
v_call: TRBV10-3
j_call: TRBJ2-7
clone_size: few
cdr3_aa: CAISESGSLNGQYF
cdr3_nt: TGTGCCATCAGTGAGTCAGGGAGTCTGAACGGGCAGTACTTC

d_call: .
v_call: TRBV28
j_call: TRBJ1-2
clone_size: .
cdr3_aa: CASSLAGTGYTF
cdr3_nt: TGTGCCAGCAGTTTGGCAGGAACGGGCTACACCTTC

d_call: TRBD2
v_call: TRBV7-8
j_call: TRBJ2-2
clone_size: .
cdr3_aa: CASSLAGTGLAGDTGELFF
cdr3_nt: TGTGCCAGCAGCTTAGCTGGGACGGGACTAGCGGGAGACACCGGGGAGCTGTTTTTT